There are a few counts of the clone carrying this T cell receptor (beta chain). No antigen is known for it. This entry comes from a study of CD8+ T cells in alopecia areata. Study-level results: Scalp sequencing captures resident alphabeta T cells of normal skin too. In scalp, tofacitinib significantly decreased clonality and expanded CD8+ clones among the top 100. An increase in clonality over normal scalp was evident in lesional scalp, especially alopecia totalis/universalis. Clarity of TCR sharing across patients fell short of that in mice, possibly HLA-related.

The CDR3 is made up of 13 amino acids. Unmatched junction bases numbered 3, after V lost 4 bases and J lost 5 bases. Looked up from germline, CDR1 is LGHNA and CDR2 is YSLEER. Treatment described: oral pan-JAK inhibitor, 5-10 mg twice daily. Sequencing templates came from extracted RNA that was reverse transcribed into cDNA. TCRdb's table, derived via immunoSEQ multiplex PCR, lists solely in-frame clones and lacks some. The sample contains around 190,000 clones, around 66% of which appear only once. The chain links TRBV4-3 to TRBJ1-2, with 8 bases fitting TRBD1. Sequenced material: CD4+ T cells sorted from blood, taken at week 4, from a patient treated with tofacitinib. The receptor was derived from a human donor with alopecia areata. The CDR3 protein is CASSRDRGYGYTF. CDR3 DNA sequence: TGCGCCAGCAGCCGAGACAGGGGATATGGCTACACCTTC.